A single sample is the source of the 15 T cell receptor beta chains below, sequenced in a study of shared clonotypes between healthy human individuals. The assay was immunoSEQ multiplex PCR, and TCRdb's table has in-frame clones only and misses some. In the table there are hundreds of thousands of clones, 72% of which are singletons. The sample was memory CD4+ T cells sorted from blood. This sample's subset: CD45RA-negative fraction. All receptors derive from a woman in her twenties or thirties in good health.

The chain couples TRBV15 to TRBJ2-6; TRBD1 aligns across 7 bases. The CDR3 is 18 residues long. CDR1 and CDR2 (germline): LNHNV, YYDKDF (reference sequence). J was trimmed by 0 bases and V by 3 bases; bases with no gene match: 8. The CDR3: CATSSQTGSHSGANVLTF. DNA of the CDR3: TGTGCCACCAGCAGTCAGACAGGGTCCCACTCTGGGGCCAACGTCCTGACTTTC. Using reference TRBV15 and TRBJ2-6 for the parts outside the CDR3, the full variable domain is DAMVIQNPRYQVTQFGKPVTLSCSQTLNHNVMYWYQQKSSQAPKLLFHYYDKDFNNEADTPDNFQSRRPNTSFCFLDIRSPGLGDTAMYLCATSSQTGSHSGANVLTFGAGSRLTVL.

V gene TRBV11-2 combines with J gene TRBJ2-7; D gene ambiguous. V lost 6 bases and J lost 2, with 8 bases in between. Looked up from germline, CDR1 is SGHAT and CDR2 is FQNNGV. This CDR3 has 12 residues. Here the CDR3 reads CASRRRTYEQYF. DNA for the CDR3: TGTGCCAGCAGAAGACGGACCTACGAGCAGTACTTC.

This clone occurred a few times. The chain is built from TRBV29-1 and TRBJ1-2; tentatively, D is TRBD1 (5 bases). CDR3 length equals 12 residues. From germline, CDR1 is SQVTM and CDR2 ANQGSEA. Trimming pared 4 bases from V and 8 bases from J, leaving 14 bases between. This chain's CDR3 is CSVGDGGYGYTF. The CDR3 DNA reads as TGCAGCGTTGGGGACGGAGGGTACGGCTACACCTTC.

This clone has only a few counts. The chain links TRBV6-5 to TRBJ2-7; D ambiguous. Per germline, CDR1 MNHEY and CDR2 SVGAGI. This CDR3 is built from 13 residues. V was cut by 6 bases and J by 0 bases, with 9 bases left in between. DNA of the CDR3: TGTGCCAGCAGATCGAGCGCCTCCTACGAGCAGTACTTC. It codes for CASRSSASYEQYF.

This clone was seen just once. The same CDR3 can be traced to other DNA sequences in this sample. The gene calls are TRBV28 and TRBJ1-5, with a weak D call TRBD1 (5 bases). CDR1 and CDR2 (germline): MDHEN, SYDVKM. Trimming removed 5 bases at V and 2 bases at J, with 13 bases between. CDR3 size: 15 residues. The CDR3 protein is CASSRLVGGNQPQHF. Here the CDR3 DNA reads TGTGCCAGCAGTAGGTTGGTGGGGGGCAATCAGCCCCAGCATTTT.

This clone was counted a few times. This chain links TRBV6-1 with TRBJ1-5; maybe TRBD1 (6 bases). This CDR3 contains 14 residues. The germline V gene has CDR1 MNHNS and CDR2 SASEGT. The ends were cut back, 9 bases at V and 3 bases at J, with 15 bases in the middle. The DNA of the CDR3 is TGTGCCAGTAATCCTGGACAGACCAATCAGCCCCAGCATTTT. This gives the protein CASNPGQTNQPQHF.

For this clone: Other DNA sequences from this sample encode an identical CDR3 as well. CDR3 nucleotide sequence: TGTGCCAGCAGTTTACTCTCAGGGGGAGGCCAAGAGACCCAGTACTTC. Translation gives CASSLLSGGGQETQYF. The rearrangement links TRBV28 to TRBJ2-5; tentatively, D is TRBD1 (7 bases). Looked up from germline, CDR1 is MDHEN and CDR2 is SYDVKM. V shed 2 bases and J shed 1 base, with 14 bases lying between them. This CDR3 is 16 amino acids long.

This clone appeared a few times. V usage is TRBV19 and J usage is TRBJ2-5; D ambiguous. The V and J ends lost 5 bases and 2 bases respectively, with 12 bases between them. Germline-derived CDR1 and CDR2 are LNHDA and SQIVND (reference sequence). The CDR3 extends over 14 amino acids. CDR3 region: CASSPETPQETQYF. DNA of the CDR3: TGTGCCAGTAGTCCAGAGACTCCTCAAGAGACCCAGTACTTC.

This clone was observed a handful of times. The rearrangement uses TRBV28 and TRBJ1-2, with 7 bases matching TRBD1. The length of the CDR3 is 13 residues. Per the germline V gene, CDR1 is MDHEN and CDR2 is SYDVKM. The trim removed 8 bases at V and 4 bases at J, leaving 7 bases unmatched. This chain's CDR3 is CASLGTASYGYTF. The CDR3 nucleotides read TGTGCCAGCCTAGGGACAGCCAGCTATGGCTACACCTTC.

This clone was seen just once. The chain uses TRBV7-9 and TRBJ2-7, with D uncertain. In germline, CDR1 is SEHNR, CDR2 FQNEAQ (reference sequence). The CDR3 contains 13 residues. The V end lost 9 bases, the J end lost 3 bases, and 15 bases lay between the germline ends. Here the CDR3 reads CARSWVMVYEQYF. CDR3 DNA sequence: TGTGCCAGATCTTGGGTTATGGTCTACGAGCAGTACTTC.

The CDR3 bases are TGTGCCAGTAGTATTGGCGGGACAACCCAAGAGACCCAGTACTTC. The encoded protein is CASSIGGTTQETQYF. The chain links TRBV19 to TRBJ2-5; D tentatively fits TRBD1 or TRBD2 (6 bases each). The CDR3 has 15 amino acids. V gave up 3 bases and J gave up 1 base, with 12 bases separating them. Germline assignment: CDR1 LNHDA and CDR2 SQIVND (reference sequence). The full variable domain, completed using reference TRBV19 and TRBJ2-5, is DGGITQSPKYLFRKEGQNVTLSCEQNLNHDAMYWYRQDPGQGLRLIYYSQIVNDFQKGDIAEGYSVSREKKESFPLTVTSAQKNPTAFYLCASSIGGTTQETQYFGPGTRLLVL.

CDR3: CASSLVKDRGQETQYF. As DNA, the CDR3 is TGCGCCAGCAGCTTGGTAAAGGACAGGGGGCAAGAGACCCAGTACTTC. J is TRBJ2-5 and V is TRBV5-1; 10 bases agree with TRBD1. Germline V gene data show CDR1 as SGHRS and CDR2 as YFSETQ. This CDR3 comprises 16 residues. V lost 0 bases and J lost 2; bases outside the gene matches: 4. Together with reference TRBV5-1 and TRBJ2-5, the CDR3 gives the full variable domain: KAGVTQTPRYLIKTRGQQVTLSCSPISGHRSVSWYQQTPGQGLQFLFEYFSETQRNKGNFPGRFSGRQFSNSRSEMNVSTLELGDSALYLCASSLVKDRGQETQYFGPGTRLLVL.

The chain uses TRBV25-1 and TRBJ2-3, with 9 bases lining up with TRBD2. With 4 bases clipped from V and 0 bases from J, the junction kept 8 bases outside the gene matches. Germline CDR1 reads MGHDK; CDR2 reads SYGVNS. The CDR3 totals 17 residues. This chain's CDR3 is CASSAFRLAESTDTQYF. The CDR3 bases are TGTGCCAGCAGTGCATTCAGACTAGCGGAGAGCACAGATACGCAGTATTTT.

The CDR3 spells CASSVEGRNTDTQYF. The CDR3 bases are TGTGCCAGCAGCGTAGAGGGCCGTAACACAGATACGCAGTATTTT. The rearrangement links TRBV9 to TRBJ2-3; D remains unclear. V lost 0 bases and J lost 2, with 10 bases in between. CDR1 SGDLS and CDR2 YYNGEE come from the germline V gene. The CDR3 loop spans 15 amino acids.

V is TRBV5-3 and J is TRBJ2-7; D gene uncertain. TRBV5-3 is designated an ORF whose function remains uncertain. V shed 1 base and J shed 12 bases, with 11 bases lying between them. The CDR3 runs 11 residues. CDR3 loop: CARSLKLVPYF. In nucleotides, the CDR3 is TGTGCCAGAAGCTTGAAGTTGGTACCGTACTTC.